This entry lists 27 T cell receptor beta chains sequenced from one sample in a study of blood T cell repertoires in COVID-19. Measured with immunoSEQ multiplex PCR; TCRdb has only the in-frame clones, and not every one. This table holds 250,000 or so clones, approximately 80% found once. The specimen was peripheral blood. The receptors shown here come from an older woman with active or convalescent COVID-19.

In its sample, this clone was seen a few times. This chain joins TRBV27 and TRBJ2-3; TRBD2 matches at 10 bases. This CDR3 comprises 17 residues. The V and J ends lost 1 base and 4 bases, in that order; junction bases with no gene match: 8. Germline assignment: CDR1 MNHEY and CDR2 SMNVEV (reference sequence). The DNA of the CDR3 is TGTGCCAGCAGTTTATATGGGCTAGCGGGAGTAGCAGATACGCAGTATTTT. Encoded protein: CASSLYGLAGVADTQYF.

The chain has TRBV11-2 and TRBJ2-7, with D unclear. Deletions cut 7 bases from V and 2 bases from J, with 12 bases between. Germline V CDR1 and CDR2: SGHAT, FQNNGV. The CDR3 totals 13 residues. The CDR3 nucleotides are TGTGCCAGCACCAAGCAGGAAACCTACGAGCAGTACTTC. Translation: CASTKQETYEQYF.

The chain carries TRBV7-2 and TRBJ2-7, with TRBD2 as a possible D gene (6 bases). The CDR3 covers 14 residues. Germline assignment: CDR1 SGHTA and CDR2 FQGNSA. V lost 8 bases and J lost 2, with 16 bases in between. The CDR3 region is CASSEGLLAYEQYF. DNA of the CDR3: TGTGCCAGCTCCGAGGGACTCCTCGCCTACGAGCAGTACTTC.

This chain joins TRBV6-6 and TRBJ1-5; no firm D call. CDR1 is MNHNY, CDR2 SVGAGI, per germline (reference sequence). The CDR3 sequence is 12 residues long. V gave up 2 bases and J gave up 7 bases, with 6 bases separating them. The CDR3 coding sequence is TGTGCCAGCAGTTACCCCCCACAGCCCCAGCATTTT. Protein sequence: CASSYPPQPQHF.

V and J are TRBV11-2 and TRBJ2-1; no definite D call. Germline CDR1 is SGHAT and CDR2 is FQNNGV. V shed 5 bases and J shed 0 bases, with 14 bases lying between them. There are 16 residues in the CDR3. The CDR3 DNA is TGTGCCAGCAGCCTCAAGTGGGCCGGCTCCTACAATGAGCAGTTCTTC. This translates into CASSLKWAGSYNEQFF.

J is TRBJ2-5 and V is TRBV27; no clear D. The CDR3 covers 13 residues. Trimming stripped 5 bases from V and 2 bases from J, with 9 bases between. From germline, CDR1 is MNHEY and CDR2 SMNVEV (reference sequence). The CDR3 DNA reads as TGTGCCAGCAGTCAAGTGGCTCAAGAGACCCAGTACTTC. It specifies CASSQVAQETQYF.

The chain uses TRBV2 and TRBJ2-7, with unresolved D. Germline values: CDR1 SNHLY, CDR2 FYNNEI. CDR3 length: 12 residues. V gave up 10 bases and J gave up 1 base, with 11 bases separating them. CDR3 in DNA: TGTGCCATTCTCCTTCCGTCCTACGAGCAGTACTTC. Translated: CAILLPSYEQYF.

The chain carries TRBV25-1 and TRBJ2-3; 10 bases fit TRBD1. Looked up from germline, CDR1 is MGHDK and CDR2 is SYGVNS. CDR3 length equals 16 residues. With V trimmed by 4 bases and J by 5 bases, 9 bases remained unmatched. The chain's CDR3 is CASSALDRGLGDTQYF. Written as DNA, the CDR3 is TGTGCCAGCAGTGCCCTCGACAGGGGGCTCGGAGATACGCAGTATTTT.

In its sample, this clone was seen a few times. V and J are TRBV7-9 and TRBJ1-2; D gene unclear. The CDR3 length is 15 residues. CDR1 is SEHNR, CDR2 FQNEAQ, per germline (reference sequence). V dropped 1 base and J dropped 1 base, with 10 bases sitting between them. The CDR3 loop reads CASSLEGGFNYGYTF. In DNA, the CDR3 is TGTGCCAGCAGCTTAGAAGGAGGGTTTAACTATGGCTACACCTTC.

The chain is built from TRBV11-3 and TRBJ2-2, with TRBD1 matching 12 bases. Looked up from germline, CDR1 is SGHNT and CDR2 is YENEEA. This CDR3 contains 16 residues. The V gene end was trimmed by 1 base and the J gene end by 6 bases; junction bases not matched to a gene: 3. For the CDR3, the DNA is TGTGCCAGCAGCTTAGGGGACAGGGGGCGATCCGGGGAGCTGTTTTTT. Translated: CASSLGDRGRSGELFF.

This clone was picked up a small number of times. This rearrangement joins TRBV4-1 to TRBJ2-6; D not certain. V gave up 0 bases and J gave up 0 bases, with 15 bases separating them. The CDR3 has 19 amino acids. CDR1 and CDR2 (germline): MGHRA, YSYEKL. The CDR3, as DNA: TGCGCCAGCAGCCAAGATGGCTGGGCCACGAACTCTGGGGCCAACGTCCTGACTTTC. Its protein is CASSQDGWATNSGANVLTF.

The chain recombines TRBV30 with TRBJ2-1; weak D call: TRBD2 (5 bases). From germline, CDR1 is GTSNPN and CDR2 SVGIG (reference sequence). Trimming took 4 bases from V and 0 from J, leaving 13 bases between them. CDR3 length: 15 residues. The CDR3 region is CAWTRADSSYNEQFF. The CDR3 DNA reads as TGTGCCTGGACAAGAGCGGATAGCTCCTACAATGAGCAGTTCTTC.

The chain employs TRBV11-2 and TRBJ2-5, with 7 bases fitting TRBD1. CDR1 is SGHAT and CDR2 is FQNNGV in the germline V gene. The CDR3 is 14 amino acids. Trimming cost V 5 bases and J 5 bases; bases outside gene matches: 8. The CDR3 loop reads CASSPDRVSETQYF. CDR3 nucleotide sequence: TGTGCCAGCAGCCCCGACAGGGTATCTGAGACCCAGTACTTC.

In its sample, this clone was seen a few times. The chain is built from TRBV5-1 and TRBJ2-1; the D gene is possibly TRBD2 (6 bases). V was shortened by 2 bases and J by 8 bases, with 14 bases between the two germline ends. The CDR3 consists of 14 residues. CDR1 and CDR2 (germline): SGHRS, YFSETQ. The CDR3 here is CASSLLGGDHEQFF. CDR3 DNA sequence: TGCGCCAGCAGCTTATTAGGAGGGGACCATGAGCAGTTCTTC.

This clone was observed a few times. Here the CDR3 DNA reads TGCGCCAGCAGCCAAGGGTGGGGCGGGACCTACGAGCAGTACTTC. Encoded protein: CASSQGWGGTYEQYF. The chain uses TRBV4-1 and TRBJ2-7; D is possibly TRBD2 (6 bases). Germline loops: CDR1 MGHRA, CDR2 YSYEKL. This CDR3 region has 15 residues. V lost 1 base to trimming and J lost 2 bases, with 12 bases between them.

The chain links TRBV5-1 to TRBJ2-7; the match to TRBD2 covers 14 bases. V trimming: 3 bases; J trimming: 3 bases; junction bases outside the gene matches: 8. The CDR3 has 17 residues. The V gene's germline CDR1 is SGHRS and CDR2 YFSETQ. The CDR3 spells CASSWGPGTSGSYEQYF. The CDR3 nucleotides are TGCGCCAGCAGCTGGGGACCCGGGACTAGCGGGAGCTACGAGCAGTACTTC.

The chain uses TRBV28 and TRBJ2-5; TRBD2 aligns across 7 bases. The V and J ends lost 1 base and 2 bases, in that order; junction bases with no gene match: 7. The germline CDR1 and CDR2 sequences are MDHEN and SYDVKM. The CDR3 length is 16 residues. CDR3 loop: CASSLFGLAVQETQYF. The CDR3, as DNA: TGTGCCAGCAGTTTATTCGGTCTAGCGGTTCAAGAGACCCAGTACTTC.

This chain connects TRBV11-2 to TRBJ2-7; D is unresolved. Trimming left V 3 bases short and J 6 bases short, with 9 bases between. The CDR3 covers 12 residues. The germline V gene has CDR1 SGHAT and CDR2 FQNNGV. CDR3: CASSFQRGEQYF. DNA of the CDR3: TGTGCCAGCAGCTTCCAGAGAGGCGAGCAGTACTTC.

This sequence joins TRBV28 and TRBJ2-5; D perhaps matches TRBD2 (5 bases). The V gene lost 3 bases and the J gene lost 5 bases, with 16 bases spanning the gap. Germline V CDR1 and CDR2: MDHEN, SYDVKM. The CDR3 has 15 residues. The CDR3 DNA sequence: TGTGCCAGCAGTTTTCCGGGGAAGGGTTTGGAGACCCAGTACTTC. This gives the protein CASSFPGKGLETQYF.

This rearrangement joins TRBV7-9 to TRBJ1-4; D is perhaps TRBD1 (5 bases). The CDR3 loop spans 15 amino acids. Germline V gene lookup returns CDR1 SEHNR and CDR2 FQNEAQ (reference sequence). The V gene lost 3 bases and the J gene lost 4 bases, with 12 bases spanning the gap. This CDR3 is CASSFFNRFNEKLFF. Here the CDR3 DNA reads TGTGCCAGCAGCTTTTTTAACAGGTTTAATGAAAAACTGTTTTTT.

The V gene is TRBV19, the J gene TRBJ1-2; D is perhaps TRBD1 (6 bases). CDR3 length equals 13 residues. Germline values: CDR1 LNHDA, CDR2 SQIVND (reference sequence). Between the trimmed V and J ends, which lost 7 bases and 8 bases, there was a span of 17 bases. The CDR3 DNA is TGTGCCAGTACTACCGACAGGTCTTACGGCTACACCTTC. Its protein is CASTTDRSYGYTF.

The chain joins TRBV4-1 to TRBJ1-2, with 10 positions matching TRBD1. This CDR3 has 15 residues. After removal of 0 bases from V and 7 bases from J, the junction contained 5 bases not matched to a gene. Germline values: CDR1 MGHRA, CDR2 YSYEKL. In DNA, the CDR3 is TGCGCCAGCAGCCAAGATCGGGGACAGGGGACTGGCTACACCTTC. It encodes CASSQDRGQGTGYTF.

The V gene is TRBV6-5, the J gene TRBJ2-3; a weak D match, TRBD1 (7 bases). The germline CDR1 and CDR2 sequences are MNHEY and SVGAGI. This CDR3 has 15 residues. Trimming shortened V by 7 bases and J by 2 bases, and 16 bases separated the two germline ends. The CDR3 region has the DNA TGTGCCAGCACCCCAGGGGGGCTACCCACAGATACGCAGTATTTT. Translated: CASTPGGLPTDTQYF.

This clone showed up just a few times. This chain connects TRBV10-3 to TRBJ2-7, with 8 bases identical to TRBD1. Trimming took 2 bases from V and 5 from J; bases not matched to a gene: 14. The CDR3 totals 17 residues. Germline V CDR1 and CDR2: ENHRY, SYGVKD. The CDR3 loop is CAISETSRYRGKNEQYF. The CDR3 DNA reads TGTGCCATCAGTGAGACCTCGCGGTACAGGGGGAAGAACGAGCAGTACTTC.

This chain uses TRBV30 with TRBJ1-3, with D possibly TRBD1 on 5 matching bases. Trimming stripped 4 bases from V and 1 base from J, with 5 bases between. The CDR3 is 12 residues long. Germline values: CDR1 GTSNPN, CDR2 SVGIG (reference sequence). CDR3 nucleotide sequence: TGTGCCTGGACAGGGTCTGGAAACACCATATATTTT. Amino acid sequence: CAWTGSGNTIYF.

The CDR3 nucleotides are TGTGCCAGCAGCGCGGGGAGGAGCGGGAGAGGGAACACCGGGGAGCTGTTTTTT. Amino acids: CASSAGRSGRGNTGELFF. The rearrangement joins TRBV13 to TRBJ2-2, with 8 bases aligning to TRBD2. The ends lost 5 bases at V and 1 base at J; junction bases unmatched: 12. The CDR3 has 18 residues. In germline, CDR1 is PRHDT, CDR2 FYEKMQ (reference sequence).

The chain joins TRBV24-1 to TRBJ1-2; D is undetermined. The CDR3 is 14 residues long. Per germline, CDR1 KGHDR and CDR2 SFDVKD. Trimming removed 1 base at V and 8 bases at J, with 13 bases between. CDR3 loop: CATSDFSGTGGYTF. The CDR3 bases are TGTGCCACCAGTGATTTTAGCGGAACTGGCGGCTACACCTTC.